The 21 T cell receptor beta chains given below trace back to one sample, sequenced in a study of early T cells in non-severe SARS-CoV-2 infection. TCRdb passed the 5' RACE reads through MiXCR, listing each CDR3 protein once. This sample yields about 71,000 distinct CDR3 sequences, of which approximately 14% are seen a single time; nearly 4% belongs to the top ten. The sequencing used whole blood, collected at baseline. These receptors were collected from an adult who was a healthcare worker with PCR-confirmed SARS-CoV-2 infection or an uninfected control (not recorded which).

This clonotype was seen a few times. The rearrangement joins TRBV28 to TRBJ2-1; TRBD2 aligns across 9 bases. CDR3 length equals 15 residues. Germline loops: CDR1 MDHEN, CDR2 SYDVKM. With V trimmed by 2 bases and J by 1 base, 0 bases remained unmatched. CDR3 nucleotides: TGTGCCAGCAGTTTAGGACTAGCGTCCTACAATGAGCAGTTCTTC. Its protein product is CASSLGLASYNEQFF. Drawing the rest from reference TRBV28 and TRBJ2-1, the complete variable domain is DVKVTQSSRYLVKRTGEKVFLECVQDMDHENMFWYRQDPGLGLRLIYFSYDVKMKEKGDIPEGYSVSREKKERFSLILESASTNQTSMYLCASSLGLASYNEQFFGPGTRLTVL.

This clonotype was recorded at least ten times. The V and J genes are TRBV6-6 and TRBJ2-1; D gene unclear. Trimming stripped 6 bases from V and 2 bases from J, with 5 bases between. The CDR3 contains 12 residues. Germline CDR1 is MNHNY and CDR2 is SVGAGI (reference sequence). In nucleotides, the CDR3 is TGTGCCAGCAGCGAACCCTACAATGAGCAGTTCTTC. Residues: CASSEPYNEQFF.

The V and J genes are TRBV5-1 and TRBJ2-7; TRBD1 might be the D (5 bases). The ends were cut back, 2 bases at V and 1 base at J, with 10 bases in the middle. Looked up from germline, CDR1 is SGHRS and CDR2 is YFSETQ. The CDR3 totals 14 residues. CDR3 bases: TGCGCCAGCAGCTTTGGGGCGCCTTCCTACGAGCAGTACTTC. The encoded protein is CASSFGAPSYEQYF.

This clonotype turned up a few times. V and J are TRBV20-1 and TRBJ1-5; D not resolved. The germline V and J ends were trimmed by 0 bases and 0 bases, with 9 bases remaining between them. Germline V gives CDR1 DFQATT, CDR2 SNEGSKA (reference sequence). This CDR3 is 15 amino acids long. For the CDR3, the DNA is TGCAGTGCTAGAGATTCCCGGGCTAGCAATCAGCCCCAGCATTTT. Translating it yields CSARDSRASNQPQHF.

Here the CDR3 DNA reads TGTGCCAGCGGCTTAGCGGGAGCCACAGATACGCAGTATTTT. This codes for CASGLAGATDTQYF. The chain uses TRBV6-5 and TRBJ2-3; 9 positions match TRBD2. V shed 8 bases, J shed 2 bases, and the junction held 5 bases outside the gene matches. Germline V gene sequence: CDR1 MNHEY, CDR2 SVGAGI. The CDR3 spans 14 residues.

This chain joins TRBV7-6 and TRBJ1-3, with 7 bases aligning to TRBD1. The germline V gene encodes CDR1 SGHVS and CDR2 FNYEAQ. CDR3 length equals 16 residues. V dropped 5 bases and J dropped 0; count of bases not matched to a gene: 7. DNA for the CDR3: TGTGCCAGCAGCCCCCAGACAGGGATCTCTGGAAACACCATATATTTT. It translates to CASSPQTGISGNTIYF.

The rearrangement uses TRBV3-1 and TRBJ2-7; the match to TRBD1 covers 7 bases. J gave up 4 bases and V 3 bases, and 3 bases lay outside the gene matches. CDR1 and CDR2 (germline): LGHDT, YNNKEL (reference sequence). This CDR3 is built from 13 residues. The CDR3 DNA follows: TGTGCCAGCAGCCAGGGACAGTTGTACGAGCAGTACTTC. Protein product: CASSQGQLYEQYF.

The chain carries TRBV7-2 and TRBJ1-2, with D possibly TRBD1 on 5 matching bases. V dropped 5 bases and J dropped 4 bases, with 11 bases sitting between them. CDR1 SGHTA and CDR2 FQGNSA come from the germline V gene. CDR3 size: 13 residues. CDR3 in DNA: TGTGCCAGCAGCCCCCGACAGCTCTATGGCTACACCTTC. Translation: CASSPRQLYGYTF.

This clonotype appeared a few times. This chain uses TRBV28 with TRBJ1-2, with D hard to call. The germline V gene encodes CDR1 MDHEN and CDR2 SYDVKM. Trimming shortened V by 6 bases and J by 1 base, and 18 bases separated the two germline ends. This CDR3 has 16 residues. CDR3 DNA sequence: TGTGCCAGCAGATCTCCCCGAACCTGGTTTAACTATGGCTACACCTTC. Protein: CASRSPRTWFNYGYTF.

This chain links TRBV11-2 with TRBJ1-2; the match to TRBD1 covers 7 bases. Germline CDR1 SGHAT, CDR2 FQNNGV. CDR3 size: 14 residues. Trimming at V came to 1 base and at J to 4 bases, leaving 3 bases not matched to a gene. Here the CDR3 reads CASSLVQGSYGYTF. The CDR3, as DNA: TGTGCCAGCAGCTTAGTACAGGGGTCCTATGGCTACACCTTC.

The CDR3 DNA sequence: TGTGCCAGCAGCGTAGGATGGGGCCCCAACGAGCAGTACTTC. It yields the protein CASSVGWGPNEQYF. The chain employs TRBV11-2 and TRBJ2-7, with a weak D call TRBD1 (5 bases). The V end lost 5 bases, the J end lost 5 bases, and 16 bases lay between the germline ends. Germline CDR1 is SGHAT and CDR2 is FQNNGV. The CDR3 has 14 amino acids.

The table lists this clonotype with a few counts. The V call is TRBV28, the J call TRBJ2-7, with TRBD2 matching over 7 bases. The CDR3 has 13 amino acids. Germline V lookup: CDR1 MDHEN, CDR2 SYDVKM. Unmatched junction bases numbered 8, after V lost 6 bases and J lost 6 bases. The CDR3 nucleotides read TGTGCCAGCAGCTCGGGCGGGAGTCCCGAGCAGTACTTC. Its translation: CASSSGGSPEQYF.

V and J are TRBV20-1 and TRBJ1-1; TRBD1 matches 10 bases. The length of the CDR3 is 16 residues. Germline V gene data show CDR1 as DFQATT and CDR2 as SNEGSKA (reference sequence). The V gene end was trimmed by 1 base and the J gene end by 1 base; junction bases not matched to a gene: 6. For the CDR3, the DNA is TGCAGTGCTAGAGGAGGGACAGGGGCGGAGAACACTGAAGCTTTCTTT. It translates to CSARGGTGAENTEAFF.

This clonotype has just a few counts. This chain uses TRBV7-3 with TRBJ1-6, with D possibly matching TRBD1 (5 bases). Deletions cut 2 bases from V and 9 bases from J, with 17 bases between. Per germline, CDR1 SGHTA and CDR2 FQGTGA. There are 16 residues in the CDR3. Written as DNA, the CDR3 is TGTGCCAGCAGCTTATCCCCGGCAGGGTCGCGTTCACCCCTCCACTTT. Translated, it gives CASSLSPAGSRSPLHF.

This chain connects TRBV11-2 to TRBJ2-3, with D uncertain. V was clipped by 2 bases and J by 2 bases, with 8 bases between them. CDR1 SGHAT and CDR2 FQNNGV come from the germline V gene. The CDR3 contains 14 residues. The CDR3 reads CASSLPRPTDTQYF. The CDR3 DNA reads as TGTGCCAGCAGCTTACCTAGACCCACAGATACGCAGTATTTT.

This clonotype has more than one count but fewer than ten. This chain connects TRBV27 to TRBJ2-7; D unclear. CDR1 and CDR2 (germline): MNHEY, SMNVEV (reference sequence). V was shortened by 2 bases and J by 0 bases, with 11 bases between the two germline ends. CDR3 length: 15 amino acids. DNA of the CDR3: TGTGCCAGCAGTTTAAGTCGGATTAGCTCCTACGAGCAGTACTTC. Residues: CASSLSRISSYEQYF.

In its sample, this clonotype was seen a few times. V usage is TRBV7-9 and J usage is TRBJ2-1, with 7 bases lining up with TRBD2. Unmatched junction bases numbered 6, after V lost 1 base and J lost 9 bases. CDR3 length: 14 amino acids. Germline-derived CDR1 and CDR2 are SEHNR and FQNEAQ (reference sequence). The CDR3 bases are TGTGCCAGCAGCTTAGGACTAGCAGAGGGTGAGCAGTTCTTC. It yields the protein CASSLGLAEGEQFF.

V and J are TRBV30 and TRBJ2-3; unclear D gene. Germline V lookup: CDR1 GTSNPN, CDR2 SVGIG (reference sequence). Trimming left V 4 bases short and J 4 bases short, with 12 bases between. This CDR3 region has 13 residues. Written as DNA, the CDR3 is TGTGCCTGGACCATTACTGCCTCAGATACGCAGTATTTT. Protein product: CAWTITASDTQYF.

The V call is TRBV6-5, the J call TRBJ2-1; TRBD2 aligns across 9 bases. CDR1 is MNHEY, CDR2 SVGAGI, per germline. Germline trimming cut 6 bases from V and 8 bases from J; bases unmatched to any gene: 11. The CDR3 extends over 15 amino acids. Here the CDR3 DNA reads TGTGCCAGCAGCCGACTAGCGGCCGGCGCGGATGAGCAGTTCTTC. Its protein product is CASSRLAAGADEQFF.

This clonotype was picked up many times. The chain recombines TRBV11-2 with TRBJ1-2; D possibly corresponds to TRBD1 (6 bases). Trimming took off 7 bases at V and 0 bases at J, with 18 bases between the two ends. The CDR3 length is 16 residues. Looked up from germline, CDR1 is SGHAT and CDR2 is FQNNGV. The CDR3 DNA reads as TGTGCCAGCACCATGAACTTACAGGGTTCTAACTATGGCTACACCTTC. Translation gives CASTMNLQGSNYGYTF. The whole variable domain, remainder taken from reference TRBV11-2 and TRBJ1-2, is EAGVAQSPRYKIIEKRQSVAFWCNPISGHATLYWYQQILGQGPKLLIQFQNNGVVDDSQLPKDRFSAERLKGVDSTLKIQPAKLEDSAVYLCASTMNLQGSNYGYTFGSGTRLTVV.

This clonotype occurred a few times. The chain combines TRBV27 with TRBJ2-2; D is unclear. This CDR3 comprises 12 residues. Trimming stripped 10 bases from V and 4 bases from J, with 10 bases between. Germline CDR1 MNHEY, CDR2 SMNVEV (reference sequence). The CDR3 loop reads CATKYLTGELFF. Here the CDR3 DNA reads TGTGCCACCAAATACCTCACCGGGGAGCTGTTTTTT.